This is a list of T cell receptor beta chains from one sample in a study of PD-L1 blockade in urothelial cancer. The data were produced by immunoSEQ multiplex PCR, yet TCRdb's version contains in-frame clones alone and is incomplete. The sample includes 35,000 to 45,000 clones, more than 75% of them seen just once. The starting material was PBMCs, obtained around atezolizumab (anti-PD-L1) treatment. All receptors come from a woman aged 60-75 years with urothelial cancer. Each CDR3 is given with its conserved first and last residue. Fields, in order: D gene, clone size, CDR3 length, J gene, V gene, CDR3 DNA, CDR3 protein. A D gene is named only where the DNA matches it firmly. The size field is filled for only some rows; it gives once, few, many or a size class.

d_call: NA; clone_size: NA; cdr3_length: 16; j_call: TRBJ1-1; v_call: TRBV5-1; cdr3_nt: TGCGCCAGCAGCTTGGCCTCGGGGGGTCGGAACACTGAAGCTTTCTTT; cdr3_aa: CASSLASGGRNTEAFF
d_call: TRBD1; clone_size: NA; cdr3_length: 14; j_call: TRBJ1-6; v_call: TRBV9; cdr3_nt: TGTGCCAGCAGCGTAGGACAGGGAACCTCACCCCTCCACTTT; cdr3_aa: CASSVGQGTSPLHF
d_call: NA; clone_size: NA; cdr3_length: 15; j_call: TRBJ2-3; v_call: TRBV7-3; cdr3_nt: TGTGCCAGCAGCTTCCGTGGTCAGGGCACAGATACGCAGTATTTT; cdr3_aa: CASSFRGQGTDTQYF
d_call: NA; clone_size: NA; cdr3_length: 15; j_call: TRBJ2-3; v_call: TRBV10-3; cdr3_nt: TGTGCCATCAGTGAGTCAACAGGGGGGGTTGATACGCAGTATTTT; cdr3_aa: CAISESTGGVDTQYF
d_call: TRBD2; clone_size: NA; cdr3_length: 17; j_call: TRBJ2-1; v_call: TRBV18; cdr3_nt: TGTGCCAGCTCACGCGGGACTAGCGGAACCTCCTACAATGAGCAGTTCTTC; cdr3_aa: CASSRGTSGTSYNEQFF
d_call: TRBD2; clone_size: NA; cdr3_length: 15; j_call: TRBJ2-5; v_call: TRBV11-2; cdr3_nt: TGTGCCAGCAGCCAACGGACTAGCGGGCAAGAGACCCAGTACTTC; cdr3_aa: CASSQRTSGQETQYF
d_call: NA; clone_size: NA; cdr3_length: 14; j_call: TRBJ1-3; v_call: TRBV2; cdr3_nt: TGTGCCAGCAGTGAAGGTTGGCAGGGAAACACCATATATTTT; cdr3_aa: CASSEGWQGNTIYF
d_call: TRBD1; clone_size: NA; cdr3_length: 14; j_call: TRBJ1-2; v_call: TRBV27; cdr3_nt: TGTGCCAGCAGTTTAGGTTGGGACAGGGGTGGCTACACCTTC; cdr3_aa: CASSLGWDRGGYTF
d_call: NA; clone_size: NA; cdr3_length: 14; j_call: TRBJ1-1; v_call: TRBV19; cdr3_nt: TGTGCCAGACACCCCGCAGGGAAACCCACTGAAGCTTTCTTT; cdr3_aa: CARHPAGKPTEAFF
d_call: NA; clone_size: NA; cdr3_length: 19; j_call: TRBJ2-6; v_call: TRBV5-4; cdr3_nt: TGTGCCAGCAGCCCGCCGGGCAGGGTGGCGACCTCTGGGGCCAACGTCCTGACTTTC; cdr3_aa: CASSPPGRVATSGANVLTF
d_call: NA; clone_size: NA; cdr3_length: 15; j_call: TRBJ2-2; v_call: TRBV9; cdr3_nt: TGTGCCAGCAGCGTAGCTACTATTAACACCGGGGAGCTGTTTTTT; cdr3_aa: CASSVATINTGELFF
d_call: NA; clone_size: NA; cdr3_length: 14; j_call: TRBJ2-7; v_call: TRBV28; cdr3_nt: TGTGCCAGCAGTTTGACGGGGACAACCTACGAGCAGTACTTC; cdr3_aa: CASSLTGTTYEQYF
d_call: TRBD1; clone_size: NA; cdr3_length: 13; j_call: TRBJ2-7; v_call: TRBV6-5; cdr3_nt: TGTGCCAGCAGCCGAAGAACAGGGGGCGAGCAGTACTTC; cdr3_aa: CASSRRTGGEQYF
d_call: NA; clone_size: NA; cdr3_length: 15; j_call: TRBJ2-7; v_call: TRBV7-8; cdr3_nt: TGTGCCAGCAGCACAACAAGCCCTAGCGTCTCCGAGCAGTACTTC; cdr3_aa: CASSTTSPSVSEQYF
d_call: TRBD1; clone_size: NA; cdr3_length: 14; j_call: TRBJ2-7; v_call: TRBV19; cdr3_nt: TGTGCCAGTAGTTTGGGGACAGGGTCCTACGAGCAGTACTTC; cdr3_aa: CASSLGTGSYEQYF
d_call: TRBD1; clone_size: NA; cdr3_length: 16; j_call: TRBJ1-5; v_call: TRBV18; cdr3_nt: TGTGCCAGCTCACCACCCGGGACAGGGGGGAGTCAGCCCCAGCATTTT; cdr3_aa: CASSPPGTGGSQPQHF
d_call: TRBD1; clone_size: once; cdr3_length: 13; j_call: TRBJ1-1; v_call: TRBV7-3; cdr3_nt: TGTGCCAGCAGTTTCACAGGGGACACTGAAGCTTTCTTT; cdr3_aa: CASSFTGDTEAFF
d_call: TRBD1; clone_size: NA; cdr3_length: 16; j_call: TRBJ1-3; v_call: TRBV9; cdr3_nt: TGTGCCAGCAGCTCGGGACAGACCACCTCTGGAAACACCATATATTTT; cdr3_aa: CASSSGQTTSGNTIYF
d_call: TRBD1; clone_size: NA; cdr3_length: 16; j_call: TRBJ1-2; v_call: TRBV27; cdr3_nt: TGTGCCAGCAGTTTTCGTCCGGGACAGGGGAGGGAAGGCTACACCTTC; cdr3_aa: CASSFRPGQGREGYTF
d_call: TRBD2; clone_size: NA; cdr3_length: 15; j_call: TRBJ2-5; v_call: TRBV7-2; cdr3_nt: TGTGCCAGCCGTTCGACTAGCGGGGGGGCCGAGACCCAGTACTTC; cdr3_aa: CASRSTSGGAETQYF
d_call: NA; clone_size: NA; cdr3_length: 15; j_call: TRBJ2-7; v_call: TRBV4-3; cdr3_nt: TGCGCCAGCAGCCCCTCTTTGGGGGCCTCCTACGAGCAGTACTTC; cdr3_aa: CASSPSLGASYEQYF
d_call: NA; clone_size: once; cdr3_length: 14; j_call: TRBJ2-7; v_call: TRBV7-6; cdr3_nt: TGTGCCAGCAGCTCCAGCCAGGGGAGGGGCGAGCAGTACTTC; cdr3_aa: CASSSSQGRGEQYF
d_call: NA; clone_size: NA; cdr3_length: 12; j_call: TRBJ1-4; v_call: TRBV7-2; cdr3_nt: TGTGCCACCTCCGGGACTTTGGGAAAACTGTTTTTT; cdr3_aa: CATSGTLGKLFF
d_call: TRBD2; clone_size: NA; cdr3_length: 12; j_call: TRBJ2-3; v_call: TRBV9; cdr3_nt: TGTGCCAGCAGCGTAGGGGGGGGGACGCAGTATTTT; cdr3_aa: CASSVGGGTQYF
d_call: TRBD1; clone_size: NA; cdr3_length: 15; j_call: TRBJ2-2; v_call: TRBV5-1; cdr3_nt: TGCGCCAGCAGCTTGGCCGGGACAGAGACCGGGGAGCTGTTTTTT; cdr3_aa: CASSLAGTETGELFF
d_call: NA; clone_size: NA; cdr3_length: 16; j_call: TRBJ2-7; v_call: TRBV7-2; cdr3_nt: TGTGCCAGCAGCTCTCGGCAGGGTTACGTCTCCTACGAGCAGTACTTC; cdr3_aa: CASSSRQGYVSYEQYF
d_call: NA; clone_size: NA; cdr3_length: 14; j_call: TRBJ1-1; v_call: TRBV5-8; cdr3_nt: TGTGCCAGCAGCGGGCGGGGGATGAACACTGAAGCTTTCTTT; cdr3_aa: CASSGRGMNTEAFF
d_call: TRBD2; clone_size: NA; cdr3_length: 20; j_call: TRBJ2-1; v_call: TRBV10-3; cdr3_nt: TGTGCCATCAGCGGACAACCGGGACTAGCGGGAGGGAGCTCCTACAATGAGCAGTTCTTC; cdr3_aa: CAISGQPGLAGGSSYNEQFF
d_call: TRBD1; clone_size: medium-sized; cdr3_length: 15; j_call: TRBJ2-7; v_call: TRBV18; cdr3_nt: TGTGCCAGCTCACCGGGACAGGTTCCCCTCTACGAGCAGTACTTC; cdr3_aa: CASSPGQVPLYEQYF
d_call: TRBD1; clone_size: NA; cdr3_length: 13; j_call: TRBJ2-7; v_call: TRBV2; cdr3_nt: TGTGCCAGCCACCGGGACAGGGACTACGAGCAGTACTTC; cdr3_aa: CASHRDRDYEQYF
d_call: NA; clone_size: few; cdr3_length: 11; j_call: TRBJ2-7; v_call: TRBV20-1; cdr3_nt: TGCAGTGCGCCGAGGGTCCGGGAGCAGTACTTC; cdr3_aa: CSAPRVREQYF
d_call: TRBD1; clone_size: NA; cdr3_length: 15; j_call: TRBJ2-3; v_call: TRBV12-5; cdr3_nt: TGTGCTAGTGGTTTGGGGACAGGGGGTACAGATACGCAGTATTTT; cdr3_aa: CASGLGTGGTDTQYF
d_call: TRBD2; clone_size: NA; cdr3_length: 17; j_call: TRBJ2-3; v_call: TRBV5-4; cdr3_nt: TGTGCCAGCAGCGTCGGGACTAGCGGGGGGGCAACAGATACGCAGTATTTT; cdr3_aa: CASSVGTSGGATDTQYF
d_call: NA; clone_size: NA; cdr3_length: 16; j_call: TRBJ2-2; v_call: TRBV28; cdr3_nt: TGTGCCAGCAGACCCCCGGGACACAGGAACACCGGGGAGCTGTTTTTT; cdr3_aa: CASRPPGHRNTGELFF